The 13 T cell receptor beta chains presented below share a single source sample, sequenced in a study of early T cells in non-severe SARS-CoV-2 infection. TCRdb re-called the 5' RACE reads through MiXCR, storing one row per CDR3 protein. The sample lists roughly 90,000 distinct CDR3 sequences; roughly 14% were seen once. What was sequenced was whole blood. The receptors were sampled from an adult who was a healthcare worker with PCR-confirmed SARS-CoV-2 infection or an uninfected control (not recorded which).

This clonotype has more than one count but fewer than ten. The chain combines TRBV6-1 with TRBJ1-2, with 12 bases matching TRBD1. V lost 4 bases, J lost 5 bases, and 2 bases stayed unmatched. The CDR3 runs to 14 residues. Per germline, CDR1 MNHNS and CDR2 SASEGT. The chain's CDR3 is CASSGDRGHYGYTF. The CDR3 DNA follows: TGTGCCAGCAGTGGGGACAGGGGGCATTATGGCTACACCTTC.

CDR3 sequence: CSVPLGGGLTSTDTQYF. CDR3 DNA sequence: TGCAGCGTGCCCCTAGGCGGGGGGTTAACTAGCACAGATACGCAGTATTTT. This chain connects TRBV29-1 to TRBJ2-3; 8 positions agree with TRBD2. V shed 6 bases, J shed 0 bases, and the junction held 14 bases outside the gene matches. Germline V CDR1 and CDR2: SQVTM, ANQGSEA. The CDR3 is made up of 17 amino acids.

This clonotype was seen a handful of times. The chain employs TRBV5-6 and TRBJ1-3; no clear D gene. V shed 0 bases and J shed 3 bases, with 7 bases lying between them. The CDR3 consists of 14 residues. CDR1 and CDR2 (germline): SGHDT, YYEEEE. CDR3 sequence: CASSLGPDGNTIYF. CDR3 coding DNA: TGTGCCAGCAGCTTGGGTCCCGATGGAAACACCATATATTTT.

Notes on this clonotype: One end of the junction is discordant with germline, which a read error may explain. This chain joins TRBV9 and TRBJ2-3; D is perhaps TRBD2 (6 bases). The CDR3 has 14 residues. Germline-derived CDR1 and CDR2 are SGDLS and YYNGEE. The CDR3 DNA reads as TGTGCCAGCAGCACCGGAACTAGCACAAATACGCAGTATTTT. Its protein is CASSTGTSTNTQYF.

The V gene is TRBV9, the J gene TRBJ1-6; D gene uncertain. The CDR3 is made up of 16 amino acids. V was pared by 0 bases and J by 10 bases, with 17 bases between. Germline loops: CDR1 SGDLS, CDR2 YYNGEE. CDR3 loop: CASSVADLGIRSPLHF. CDR3 nucleotide sequence: TGTGCCAGCAGCGTAGCTGACCTAGGGATACGGTCACCCCTCCACTTT. The full variable domain, with the rest looked up from reference TRBV9 and TRBJ1-6, is DSGVTQTPKHLITATGQRVTLRCSPRSGDLSVYWYQQSLDQGLQFLIQYYNGEERAKGNILERFSAQQFPDLHSELNLSSLELGDSALYFCASSVADLGIRSPLHFGNGTRLTVT.

This clonotype was seen a handful of times. The CDR3 nucleotides read TGTGCCACCAGTGAGACAGTAAACACTGAAGCTTTCTTT. Amino acids: CATSETVNTEAFF. J is TRBJ1-1 and V is TRBV24-1, with TRBD1 as a possible D gene (5 bases). V was shortened by 4 bases and J by 2 bases, with 7 bases between the two germline ends. Germline V gives CDR1 KGHDR, CDR2 SFDVKD. The CDR3 is 13 amino acids.

The chain carries TRBV7-7 and TRBJ1-6, with a tentative D call TRBD1 (5 bases). Trimming took 5 bases from V and 10 from J, leaving 21 bases between them. Looked up from germline, CDR1 is SSHAT and CDR2 is FNYEAQ (reference sequence). CDR3 length equals 16 residues. CDR3 in amino acids: CASSPYPRGRYSPLHF. The DNA of the CDR3 is TGTGCCAGCAGCCCCTATCCGCGGGGGAGGTACTCACCCCTCCACTTT.

This clonotype occurred many times. The chain combines TRBV7-8 with TRBJ2-1, with D unclear. The CDR3 extends over 16 amino acids. The germline CDR1 and CDR2 sequences are SGHVS and FQNEAQ. With 0 bases removed from V and 0 bases from J, the gap between germline ends came to 9 bases. The CDR3 coding sequence is TGTGCCAGCAGCTTAGCGCCCGCGAGCTCCTACAATGAGCAGTTCTTC. As protein: CASSLAPASSYNEQFF.

DNA of the CDR3: TGTGCCAGCAGCTTATTCCACTCTGGGGCCAACGTCCTGACTTTC. The encoded protein is CASSLFHSGANVLTF. The chain couples TRBV7-8 to TRBJ2-6; the D is unclear. From germline, CDR1 is SGHVS and CDR2 FQNEAQ. V gave up 2 bases and J gave up 0 bases, with 5 bases separating them. This CDR3 contains 15 residues. Full variable domain (rest looked up from reference TRBV7-8 and TRBJ2-6): GAGVSQSPRYKVAKRGQDVALRCDPISGHVSLFWYQQALGQGPEFLTYFQNEAQLDKSGLPSDRFFAERPEGSVSTLKIQRTQQEDSAVYLCASSLFHSGANVLTFGAGSRLTVL.

The chain joins TRBV29-1 to TRBJ2-5; D not resolved. CDR1 is SQVTM, CDR2 ANQGSEA, per germline. The CDR3 loop spans 14 amino acids. The V end was cut by 6 bases, the J end by 1 base, with 15 bases between. The CDR3 sequence is CSVDGPYLQETQYF. As DNA, the CDR3 is TGCAGCGTCGATGGACCGTACCTCCAAGAGACCCAGTACTTC.

This clonotype showed up just a few times. The chain joins TRBV9 to TRBJ1-2; 9 nucleotides align to TRBD1. Per germline, CDR1 SGDLS and CDR2 YYNGEE. Losses at the gene ends were 4 bases for V and 8 bases for J; bases not matched to a gene: 15. CDR3 length: 16 residues. CDR3 coding DNA: TGTGCCAGCAGCCCAGGGACAGGGTATGAGACGGGAGGCTACACCTTC. Residues: CASSPGTGYETGGYTF.

This clonotype has more than one count but fewer than ten. The chain joins TRBV5-6 to TRBJ2-7; no clear D. The CDR3 extends over 16 amino acids. V gave up 3 bases and J gave up 3 bases, with 19 bases separating them. Germline V gene data show CDR1 as SGHDT and CDR2 as YYEEEE. In DNA, the CDR3 is TGTGCCAGCAGCTCCAGTCGCCCAACAGTTTTCTACGAGCAGTACGTC. Its translation: CASSSSRPTVFYEQYV.

This clonotype was observed a few times. The chain joins TRBV5-1 to TRBJ2-2; D not resolved. Trimming cost V 0 bases and J 4 bases, with 7 bases left between them. The germline V gene encodes CDR1 SGHRS and CDR2 YFSETQ. The CDR3 has 14 residues. CDR3 DNA sequence: TGCGCCAGCAGCTTGGACCTAACCACCGGGGAGCTGTTTTTT. This encodes CASSLDLTTGELFF.